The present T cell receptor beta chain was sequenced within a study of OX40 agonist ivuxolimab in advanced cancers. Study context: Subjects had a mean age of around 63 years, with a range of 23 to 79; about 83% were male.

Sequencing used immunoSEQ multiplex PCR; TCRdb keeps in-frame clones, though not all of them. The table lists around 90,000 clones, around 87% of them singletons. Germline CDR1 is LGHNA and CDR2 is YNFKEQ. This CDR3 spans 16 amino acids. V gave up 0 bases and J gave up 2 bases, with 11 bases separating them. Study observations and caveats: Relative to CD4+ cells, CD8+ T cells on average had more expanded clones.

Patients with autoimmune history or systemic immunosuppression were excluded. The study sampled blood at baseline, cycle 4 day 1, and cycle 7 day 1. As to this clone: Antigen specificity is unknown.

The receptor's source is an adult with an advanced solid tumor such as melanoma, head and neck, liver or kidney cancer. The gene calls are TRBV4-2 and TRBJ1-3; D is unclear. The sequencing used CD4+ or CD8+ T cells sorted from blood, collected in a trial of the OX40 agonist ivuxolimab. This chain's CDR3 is CASSQEVAAAGNTIYF. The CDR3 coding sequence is TGTGCCAGCAGCCAAGAGGTTGCGGCGGCTGGAAACACCATATATTTT.